These 9 T cell receptor beta chains share one sample of origin, sequenced in a study of beta chain features in type 1 diabetes. Findings and caveats of the study: People with Type 1 diabetes carried modestly yet significantly shorter TCRB CDR3s in all four CD4+ subsets.

Expressed TCRB transcripts were sequenced because the isolated RNA had all been reverse transcribed beforehand. Sequencing was performed with immunoSEQ multiplex PCR; in TCRdb, only in-frame clones are kept and a portion is missing. The table lists roughly 730,000 clones, around an eighth of them singletons, with approximately 0.021% in the top ten. These receptors' antigens are unknown. Sequences were obtained from naive CD4+ T cells from blood. These receptors all come from a man younger than 30 with type 1 diabetes.

This clone came up a few times. The chain uses TRBV25-1 and TRBJ2-5, with D possibly matching TRBD1 (5 bases). CDR1 is MGHDK, CDR2 SYGVNS, per germline. Trimming removed 4 bases at V and 4 bases at J, with 10 bases between. CDR3 size: 13 residues. The CDR3 region is CASSGHRGETQYF. CDR3 nucleotide sequence: TGTGCCAGCAGTGGACATAGGGGAGAGACCCAGTACTTC.

This clone has just a few counts. J is TRBJ2-7 and V is TRBV19; D call uncertain. In germline, CDR1 is LNHDA, CDR2 SQIVND (reference sequence). The CDR3 covers 13 residues. V lost 5 bases and J 6 bases, leaving 14 bases between the germline ends. The CDR3 here is CASSPQTTTEQYF. In nucleotides, the CDR3 is TGTGCCAGTAGTCCACAAACAACCACCGAGCAGTACTTC. Looking up the rest from reference TRBV19 and TRBJ2-7 gives the full variable domain: DGGITQSPKYLFRKEGQNVTLSCEQNLNHDAMYWYRQDPGQGLRLIYYSQIVNDFQKGDIAEGYSVSREKKESFPLTVTSAQKNPTAFYLCASSPQTTTEQYFGPGTRLTVT.

This rearrangement joins TRBV29-1 to TRBJ2-5; 10 bases map to TRBD1. Germline lookup yields CDR1 SQVTM and CDR2 ANQGSEA. The CDR3 extends over 13 amino acids. V trimming: 7 bases; J trimming: 4 bases; junction bases outside the gene matches: 6. The CDR3 protein is CSARQGAGETQYF. The CDR3 DNA follows: TGCAGCGCCCGACAGGGGGCTGGAGAGACCCAGTACTTC.

V usage is TRBV30 and J usage is TRBJ2-5; possible D gene TRBD1, 6 bases. Trimming removed 1 base at V and 9 bases at J, with 12 bases between. The CDR3 contains 12 residues. Germline loops: CDR1 GTSNPN, CDR2 SVGIG (reference sequence). CDR3 nucleotides: TGTGCCTGGAGTGCATACGAGGGGGCCCAGTACTTC. Translating it yields CAWSAYEGAQYF.

The rearrangement uses TRBV2 and TRBJ1-2, with a possible D match to TRBD1 (5 bases). The CDR3 sequence is 14 residues long. Trimming cost V 8 bases and J 8 bases, with 21 bases left between them. Germline V gene data show CDR1 as SNHLY and CDR2 as FYNNEI. CDR3 loop: CASSRGELWEGYTF. The CDR3 bases are TGTGCCAGCTCCCGGGGGGAACTTTGGGAAGGCTACACCTTC.

Only a few counts were recorded for this clone. This chain joins TRBV9 and TRBJ2-6; TRBD1 agrees at 8 bases. CDR3 length: 16 amino acids. V shed 4 bases and J 4 bases; nucleotides not matched to a gene: 7. The germline CDR1 and CDR2 sequences are SGDLS and YYNGEE. CDR3 loop: CASSFRTGTGANVLTF. In DNA form, the CDR3 reads TGTGCCAGCAGCTTTCGGACAGGGACCGGGGCCAACGTCCTGACTTTC.

This clone was seen a handful of times. The chain carries TRBV30 and TRBJ1-1; TRBD1 might be the D (5 bases). The V and J ends lost 8 bases and 4 bases respectively, with 17 bases between them. The CDR3 sequence is 13 residues long. Germline V CDR1 and CDR2: GTSNPN, SVGIG (reference sequence). CDR3 in DNA: TGTGCCGGGGTCGAGGGGAGAATCACTGAAGCTTTCTTT. This encodes CAGVEGRITEAFF.

This clone was seen more than once but under ten times. The rearrangement uses TRBV2 and TRBJ1-6; the D gene is possibly TRBD1 (6 bases). V lost 5 bases, J lost 8 bases, and 13 bases lay in between. The CDR3 runs 14 residues. CDR1 is SNHLY and CDR2 is FYNNEI in the germline V gene. The CDR3 nucleotides are TGTGCCAGCAGTTGGGGGGGCGCTTATTCACCCCTCCACTTT. Protein sequence: CASSWGGAYSPLHF.

This chain links TRBV5-4 with TRBJ1-2; no reliable D call. CDR1 is SGHNT and CDR2 is YYREEE in the germline V gene (reference sequence). V lost 4 bases, J lost 3 bases, and 4 bases lay in between. CDR3 length equals 11 residues. CDR3 protein: CASSRDYGYTF. In DNA form, the CDR3 reads TGTGCCAGCAGCAGGGACTATGGCTACACCTTC.